This TCR beta chain came from a study of shared T cell receptors in the human thymus. The method was immunoSEQ multiplex PCR; TCRdb's version includes in-frame clones alone and lacks a portion of them. The profile shows over 450,000 clones, around 82% of them singletons. V was pared by 6 bases and J by 6 bases, with 20 bases between. The CDR3 sequence is 15 residues long. CDR1 is SGHAT, CDR2 FQNNGV, per germline. The data also belong to a second study, concerning human thymus T cells.

The receptor comes from a boy less than two years old with a congenital heart defect. Specimen: thymocytes. The chain carries TRBV11-2 and TRBJ1-2, with D possibly TRBD1 on 5 matching bases. For the CDR3, the DNA is TGTGCCAGCAGACGACTCCAGGGTAGGCAGGATGGCTACACCTTC. Protein: CASRRLQGRQDGYTF.